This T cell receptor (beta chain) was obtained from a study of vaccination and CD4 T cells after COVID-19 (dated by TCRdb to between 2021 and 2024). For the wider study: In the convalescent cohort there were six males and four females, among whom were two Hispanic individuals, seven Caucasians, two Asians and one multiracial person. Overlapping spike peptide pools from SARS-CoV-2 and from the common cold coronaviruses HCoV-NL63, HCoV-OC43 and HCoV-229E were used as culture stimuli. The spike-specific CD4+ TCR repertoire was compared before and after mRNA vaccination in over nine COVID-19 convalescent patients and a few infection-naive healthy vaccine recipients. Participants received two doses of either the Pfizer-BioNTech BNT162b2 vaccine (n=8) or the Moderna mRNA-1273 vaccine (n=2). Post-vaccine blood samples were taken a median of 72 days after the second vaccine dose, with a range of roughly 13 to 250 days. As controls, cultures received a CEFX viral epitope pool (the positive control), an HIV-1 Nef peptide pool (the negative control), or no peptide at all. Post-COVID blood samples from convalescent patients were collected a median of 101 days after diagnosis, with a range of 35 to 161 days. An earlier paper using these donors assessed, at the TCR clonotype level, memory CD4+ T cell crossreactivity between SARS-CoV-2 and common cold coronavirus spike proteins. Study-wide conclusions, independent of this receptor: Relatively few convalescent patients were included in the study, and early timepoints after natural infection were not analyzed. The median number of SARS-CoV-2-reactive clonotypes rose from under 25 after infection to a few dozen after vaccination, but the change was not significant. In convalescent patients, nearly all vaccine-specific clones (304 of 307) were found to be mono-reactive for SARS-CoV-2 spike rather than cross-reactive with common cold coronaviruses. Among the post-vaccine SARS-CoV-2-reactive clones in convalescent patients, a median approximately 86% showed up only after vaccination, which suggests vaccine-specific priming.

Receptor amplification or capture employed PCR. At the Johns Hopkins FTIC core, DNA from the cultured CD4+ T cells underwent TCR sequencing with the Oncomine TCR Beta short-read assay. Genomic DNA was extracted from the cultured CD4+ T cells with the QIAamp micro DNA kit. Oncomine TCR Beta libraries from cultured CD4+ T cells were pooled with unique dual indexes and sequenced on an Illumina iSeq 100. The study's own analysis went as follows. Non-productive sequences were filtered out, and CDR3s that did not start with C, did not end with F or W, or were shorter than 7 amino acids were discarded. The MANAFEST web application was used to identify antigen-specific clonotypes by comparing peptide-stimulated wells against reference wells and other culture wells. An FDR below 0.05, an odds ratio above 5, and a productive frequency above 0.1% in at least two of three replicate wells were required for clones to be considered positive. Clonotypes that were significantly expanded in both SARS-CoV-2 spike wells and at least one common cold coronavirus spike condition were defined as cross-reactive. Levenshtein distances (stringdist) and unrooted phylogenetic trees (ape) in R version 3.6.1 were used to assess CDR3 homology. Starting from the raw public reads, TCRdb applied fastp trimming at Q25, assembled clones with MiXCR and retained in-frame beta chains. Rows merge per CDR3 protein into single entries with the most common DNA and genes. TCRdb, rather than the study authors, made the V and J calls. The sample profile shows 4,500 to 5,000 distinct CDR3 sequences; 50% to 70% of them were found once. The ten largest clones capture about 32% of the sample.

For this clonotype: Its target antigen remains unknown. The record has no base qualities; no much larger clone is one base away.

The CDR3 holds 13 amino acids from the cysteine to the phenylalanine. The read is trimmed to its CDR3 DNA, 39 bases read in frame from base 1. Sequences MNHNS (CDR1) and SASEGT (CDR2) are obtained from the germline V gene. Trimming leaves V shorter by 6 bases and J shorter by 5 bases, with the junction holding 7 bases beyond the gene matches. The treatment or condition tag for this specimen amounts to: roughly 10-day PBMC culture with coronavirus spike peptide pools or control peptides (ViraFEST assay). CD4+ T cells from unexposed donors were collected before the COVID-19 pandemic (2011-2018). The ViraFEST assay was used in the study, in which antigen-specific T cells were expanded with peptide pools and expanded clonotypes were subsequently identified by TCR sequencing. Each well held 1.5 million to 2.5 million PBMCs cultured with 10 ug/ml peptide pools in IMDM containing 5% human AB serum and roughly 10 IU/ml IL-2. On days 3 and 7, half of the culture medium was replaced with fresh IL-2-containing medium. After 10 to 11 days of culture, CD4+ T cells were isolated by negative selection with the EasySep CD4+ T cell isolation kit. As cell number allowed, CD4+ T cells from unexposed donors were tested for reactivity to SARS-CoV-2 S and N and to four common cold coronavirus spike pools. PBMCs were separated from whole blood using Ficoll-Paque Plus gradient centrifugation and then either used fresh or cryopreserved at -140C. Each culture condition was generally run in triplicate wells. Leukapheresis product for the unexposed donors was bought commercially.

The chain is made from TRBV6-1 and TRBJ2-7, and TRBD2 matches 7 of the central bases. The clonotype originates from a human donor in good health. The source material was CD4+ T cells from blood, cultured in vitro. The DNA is TGTGCCAGCAGCCGGACTAGATTCAACGAGCAGTACTTC. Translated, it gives CASSRTRFNEQYF.